The 22 T cell receptor beta chains reported below all come from one sample, sequenced in a study of T cells in Graves' hyperthyroidism and ophthalmopathy. Researchers amplified the TCR beta CDR3 regions from RNA transcripts. First-round RT-PCR targeting the TCR CDR3 was performed with the HTBI primer set. In TCRdb, the multiplex PCR reads were re-called with MiXCR into one record per CDR3 protein. In the table there are some 510,000 distinct CDR3 sequences, about half of which are singletons. The sequenced material came from peripheral blood or thyroid tissue (not recorded which). Receptor source: a woman under 30 with Graves' hyperthyroidism.

V and J are TRBV10-3 and TRBJ1-5, with D possibly being TRBD1 (5 bases). This CDR3 comprises 14 residues. The V gene lost 8 bases and the J gene lost 4 bases, with 15 bases spanning the gap. Per germline, CDR1 ENHRY and CDR2 SYGVKD. CDR3 loop: CAIGPAGGNQPQHF. CDR3 sequence (DNA): TGTGCCATCGGGCCAGCGGGGGGGAATCAGCCCCAGCATTTT.

This clonotype was recorded at least ten times. The chain is built from TRBV7-9 and TRBJ2-5, with D tentatively TRBD2 (5 bases). V lost 6 bases, J lost 4 bases, and 12 bases lay in between. The CDR3 has 13 amino acids. Germline CDR1 SEHNR, CDR2 FQNEAQ (reference sequence). The CDR3 sequence is CASRTRGTETQYF. The CDR3 DNA reads as TGTGCCAGCAGGACCCGGGGTACAGAGACCCAGTACTTC.

V gene TRBV10-3 combines with J gene TRBJ1-1; no clear D. V lost 6 bases to trimming and J lost 5 bases, with 13 bases between them. Germline V gene data show CDR1 as ENHRY and CDR2 as SYGVKD. The CDR3 consists of 13 residues. The CDR3 bases are TGTGCCATCAGCCCCGGTATAGGGACTGAAGCTTTCTTT. Protein: CAISPGIGTEAFF.

This clonotype was counted once. The chain is built from TRBV2 and TRBJ2-5; 8 nucleotides match TRBD2. V lost 11 bases to trimming and J lost 1 base; unmatched junction nucleotides: 15. This CDR3 contains 16 residues. CDR1 SNHLY and CDR2 FYNNEI come from the germline V gene. Here the CDR3 DNA reads TGTGCCGCTGGGGAAGGGCTAGCGGGTGTCCAAGAGACCCAGTACTTC. It is translated as CAAGEGLAGVQETQYF. The whole variable domain, filled in from reference TRBV2 and TRBJ2-5, reads EPEVTQTPSHQVTQMGQEVILRCVPISNHLYFYWYRQILGQKVEFLVSFYNNEISEKSEIFDDQFSVERPDGSNFTLKIRSTKLEDSAMYFCAAGEGLAGVQETQYFGPGTRLLVL.

This clonotype was seen more than once but under ten times. One end of the junction fails to match germline, which may point to a read error. The V and J genes are TRBV29-1 and TRBJ1-3, with TRBD1 matching 9 bases. The CDR3 is made up of 13 amino acids. Germline V gene data show CDR1 as SQVTM and CDR2 as ANQGSEA. The CDR3 DNA reads as TGCAGCGTCCGGGACAGGGCTGGAAACGCCATATATTTT. Encoded protein: CSVRDRAGNAIYF.

A few counts support this clonotype. V gene TRBV4-2 combines with J gene TRBJ2-5; TRBD2 matches at 10 bases. CDR3 length equals 17 residues. From germline, CDR1 is LGHNA and CDR2 YNFKEQ. Trimming cost V 5 bases and J 4 bases; bases outside gene matches: 13. The DNA of the CDR3 is TGTGCCAGCAGCTCAGACCTGGGACTAGCGTGGGGAGAGACCCAGTACTTC. Residues: CASSSDLGLAWGETQYF.

This clonotype was seen many times. J is TRBJ2-7 and V is TRBV29-1; tentative D call: TRBD2 (6 bases). Germline CDR1 and CDR2: SQVTM and ANQGSEA. The CDR3 is made up of 12 amino acids. The V gene lost 6 bases and the J gene lost 2 bases, with 11 bases spanning the gap. CDR3 DNA: TGCAGCGTCGGGACTCTGGCCTACGAGCAGTACTTC. Translated, it gives CSVGTLAYEQYF.

Notes on this clonotype: This CDR3 fails to terminate in the conserved phenylalanine or tryptophan, so it likely reflects a read error. No DNA is shown, since the ends of the CDR3 on it are uncertain; the CDR3 is the one TCRdb lists. This chain joins TRBV29-1 and TRBJ2-5. Inclusive of both ends, the CDR3 amounts to 14 amino acids. Germline V gives CDR1 SQVTM, CDR2 ANQGSEA. CDR3: CSVDRYNYGYTFGS.

This clonotype has only a few counts. The chain joins TRBV7-9 to TRBJ1-2, with TRBD1 as a possible D gene (5 bases). V was shortened by 5 bases and J by 8 bases, with 9 bases between the two germline ends. This CDR3 spans 11 amino acids. The germline V gene has CDR1 SEHNR and CDR2 FQNEAQ (reference sequence). CDR3: CASSRDFGYTF. The DNA for the CDR3 is TGTGCCAGCAGCCGGGACTTCGGCTACACCTTC.

This clonotype was observed a handful of times. The chain employs TRBV20-1 and TRBJ1-2; no clear D gene. Germline CDR1 reads DFQATT; CDR2 reads SNEGSKA (reference sequence). Trimming cost V 6 bases and J 0 bases, with 8 bases left between them. The CDR3 covers 12 residues. In DNA, the CDR3 is TGCAGTGCCCCGGTGGCTAACTATGGCTACACCTTC. As protein: CSAPVANYGYTF.

This clonotype was recorded at least ten times. The chain joins TRBV24-1 to TRBJ1-4; 8 nucleotides agree with TRBD1. Germline-derived CDR1 and CDR2 are KGHDR and SFDVKD. CDR3 length: 15 amino acids. The junction had 4 bases not matched to a gene; V was cut back by 3 bases and J by 5 bases. The DNA for the CDR3 is TGTGCCACCAGTGATCCCCGGACAGGGAATGAAAAACTGTTTTTT. Translation: CATSDPRTGNEKLFF.

V usage is TRBV20-1 and J usage is TRBJ1-5, with D perhaps TRBD1 (5 bases). The germline CDR1 and CDR2 sequences are DFQATT and SNEGSKA (reference sequence). CDR3 length: 14 amino acids. The V and J ends lost 1 base and 8 bases respectively, with 15 bases between them. Here the CDR3 DNA reads TGCAGTGCTAGAGGATGGGACGGGACCAAGCCCCAGCATTTT. It encodes CSARGWDGTKPQHF.

This chain uses TRBV12-3 or TRBV12-4 with TRBJ2-7, with TRBD1 matching over 11 bases. The CDR3 covers 14 residues. V was clipped by 4 bases and J by 5 bases; unmatched bases: 4. For the CDR3, the DNA is TGTGCCAGCAGTTACCGGACAGGGGGCGACGAGCAGTACTTC. It is translated as CASSYRTGGDEQYF.

Regarding this clonotype: This sequence may be a read error, since a much larger clone differs from it by one base. The chain is built from TRBV2 and TRBJ2-5; D not certain. Germline V CDR1 and CDR2: SNHLY, FYNNEI. This CDR3 has 14 residues. CDR3 sequence (DNA): TGTGGCAGCAGTGAAGCACTGTCGGACGAGACCCAGTACTTC. This gives the protein CGSSEALSDETQYF.

This clonotype was seen only once. The rearrangement links TRBV15 to TRBJ2-5; 9 bases are shared with TRBD2. This CDR3 spans 18 amino acids. Per the germline V gene, CDR1 is LNHNV and CDR2 is YYDKDF (reference sequence). V lost 4 bases and J lost 2; bases outside the gene matches: 14. The CDR3 loop reads CATSTTPRLADIQETQYF. The CDR3 region has the DNA TGTGCCACCAGCACCACCCCCCGACTAGCGGATATACAAGAGACCCAGTACTTC.

The rearrangement uses TRBV20-1 and TRBJ1-1; D ambiguous. This CDR3 is 11 amino acids long. Germline CDR1 reads DFQATT; CDR2 reads SNEGSKA (reference sequence). The CDR3 protein is CSQVWGTEAFF. CDR3 nucleotide sequence: TGCAGCCAAGTCTGGGGCACTGAAGCTTTCTTT.

In its sample, this clonotype was seen many times. This chain connects TRBV7-8 to TRBJ1-2; D possibly corresponds to TRBD1 (5 bases). CDR1 is SGHVS, CDR2 FQNEAQ, per germline. This CDR3 is 14 amino acids long. The V end was cut by 1 base, the J end by 6 bases, with 12 bases between. CDR3: CASSLVRAGNGYTF. The CDR3 coding sequence is TGTGCCAGCAGCTTAGTGCGGGCAGGGAATGGCTACACCTTC.

This clonotype was counted once. A much larger clonotype is one base distant, so this may be a read error. The chain employs TRBV15 and TRBJ1-2; no clear D gene. Germline assignment: CDR1 LNHNV and CDR2 YYDKDF (reference sequence). This CDR3 region has 16 residues. CDR3 sequence (DNA): TGTGCCAGCAGCTTAGCCTCAGGCCCCAGCCCCTATGGCTACACCTTC. It translates to CASSLASGPSPYGYTF.

This clonotype showed up just once. The chain couples TRBV20-1 to TRBJ2-7, with TRBD2 matching over 13 bases. The CDR3 length is 16 residues. Germline V lookup: CDR1 DFQATT, CDR2 SNEGSKA (reference sequence). V was clipped by 5 bases and J by 4 bases; unmatched bases: 11. The CDR3 region is CSAGGLAGASRYEQYF. In nucleotides, the CDR3 is TGCAGTGCTGGTGGACTAGCGGGAGCATCTAGGTACGAGCAGTACTTC.

The table lists this clonotype with many counts. The gene calls are TRBV20-1 and TRBJ2-7; D is perhaps TRBD1 (6 bases). Trimming shortened V by 4 bases and J by 4 bases, and 8 bases separated the two germline ends. The CDR3 consists of 11 residues. CDR1 and CDR2 from the germline V gene are DFQATT and SNEGSKA (reference sequence). CDR3 amino acids: CSATGEYEQYF. The CDR3 DNA follows: TGCAGTGCTACAGGGGAGTACGAGCAGTACTTC.

V usage is TRBV12-3 or TRBV12-4 and J usage is TRBJ1-2, with 7 bases identical to TRBD1. Unmatched junction bases numbered 6, after V lost 8 bases and J lost 3 bases. There are 13 residues in the CDR3. DNA of the CDR3: TGTGCCAGCTATTCGACAGGGTACTATGGCTACACCTTC. Protein: CASYSTGYYGYTF.

This sequence joins TRBV20-1 and TRBJ1-5; tentatively, D is TRBD1 (6 bases). Trimming shortened V by 5 bases and J by 0 bases, and 20 bases separated the two germline ends. CDR1 DFQATT and CDR2 SNEGSKA come from the germline V gene (reference sequence). The CDR3 loop spans 17 amino acids. CDR3 nucleotide sequence: TGCAGTGCTGCTACAGGGCTAGGGGACTATAGCAATCAGCCCCAGCATTTT. Translating gives CSAATGLGDYSNQPQHF.